The source of this T cell receptor (beta chain) is a study of shared T cell receptors in the human thymus. J lost 5 bases, V lost 7 bases, and 14 bases had no gene match. Germline V gives CDR1 MDHEN, CDR2 SYDVKM. The CDR3 is 16 amino acids. The assay was immunoSEQ multiplex PCR, and TCRdb's table has in-frame clones only and misses some. Counted here are almost 550,000 clones, 78% occurring once; the ten biggest clones make up 0.013%. These data are also associated with another study on human thymus T cells. As that report states: Donors were healthy Finnish infants having corrective surgery for congenital heart defects. Thymus was obtained from resections taken during corrective heart surgery. Unrelated individuals had highly overlapping thymic repertoires, as reported in related research.

This sequence was found in a boy under two years old with a congenital heart defect. The specimen sequenced was thymocytes. The J gene is TRBJ1-2, the V gene TRBV28, with TRBD1 matching 9 bases. CDR3 nucleotides: TGTGCCAGCAATGAGGAACAGGGGGCTCTGAAGTATGGCTACACCTTC. Translated, it gives CASNEEQGALKYGYTF.